A single sample gave rise to the 21 T cell receptor beta chains below, sequenced in a study of OX40 agonist ivuxolimab in advanced cancers. The data were produced by immunoSEQ multiplex PCR, yet TCRdb's version contains in-frame clones alone and is incomplete. The profile covers some 74,000 clones, with about 85% appearing a single time and about 0.49% taken by the ten largest. This specimen consisted of CD4+ or CD8+ T cells sorted from blood, obtained in a trial of the OX40 agonist ivuxolimab. The receptor set was obtained from an adult with an advanced solid tumor such as melanoma, head and neck, liver or kidney cancer.

The V gene is TRBV21-1, the J gene TRBJ1-5. TRBV21-1 is designated a pseudogene. This CDR3 has 11 residues. The CDR3 DNA reads as TGTGCCAGAACCCTGGGAGGGGCCCAGCATTTT. Protein sequence: CARTLGGAQHF.

The chain employs TRBV7-3 and TRBJ2-3, with D possibly matching TRBD1 (7 bases). Germline CDR1 reads SGHTA; CDR2 reads FQGTGA. The CDR3 length is 14 residues. The V and J ends lost 5 bases and 3 bases respectively, with 12 bases between them. DNA of the CDR3: TGTGCCAGCAGCGGACAGGCGGGGACAGATACGCAGTATTTT. It yields the protein CASSGQAGTDTQYF. Full variable domain (missing parts from reference TRBV7-3 and TRBJ2-3): GAGVSQTPSNKVTEKGKYVELRCDPISGHTALYWYRQSLGQGPEFLIYFQGTGAADDSGLPNDRFFAVRPEGSVSTLKIQRTERGDSAVYLCASSGQAGTDTQYFGPGTRLTVL.

The V gene is TRBV27, the J gene TRBJ1-1; no firm D call. CDR3 length equals 14 residues. Trimming removed 5 bases from V and 4 bases from J, with 14 bases in between. Germline V gene lookup returns CDR1 MNHEY and CDR2 SMNVEV (reference sequence). The CDR3 is CASSPTARATEAFF. The DNA of the CDR3 is TGTGCCAGCAGTCCCACGGCGAGGGCCACTGAAGCTTTCTTT.

V and J are TRBV4-3 and TRBJ1-5, with D unclear. There are 13 residues in the CDR3. Per germline, CDR1 LGHNA and CDR2 YSLEER. V lost 0 bases and J lost 4, with 4 bases in between. CDR3 sequence reads: CASSQDGNQPQHF. The DNA for the CDR3 is TGCGCCAGCAGCCAAGATGGGAATCAGCCCCAGCATTTT.

DNA of the CDR3: TGTGCCAGCAGCTTAACGGGACAGGAGAATCAGCCCCAGCATTTT. Its protein product is CASSLTGQENQPQHF. The genes are TRBV7-2 and TRBJ1-5; TRBD1 matches 8 bases. CDR1 is SGHTA, CDR2 FQGNSA, per germline. V was clipped by 2 bases and J by 4 bases; unmatched bases: 4. The CDR3 has 15 amino acids.

The chain has TRBV27 and TRBJ2-7, with TRBD1 matching over 7 bases. Per the germline V gene, CDR1 is MNHEY and CDR2 is SMNVEV (reference sequence). Trimming took 4 bases from V and 6 from J; bases not matched to a gene: 6. The CDR3 covers 13 residues. This CDR3 reads CASSSTGIGEQYF. The CDR3 bases are TGTGCCAGCAGTTCGACAGGGATCGGCGAGCAGTACTTC.

This rearrangement joins TRBV18 to TRBJ2-1; 8 bases fit TRBD2. The trim removed 1 base at V and 5 bases at J, leaving 7 bases unmatched. Germline V gene lookup returns CDR1 KGHSH and CDR2 LQKENI. The CDR3 has 16 amino acids. CDR3 DNA: TGTGCCAGCTCACCACGGAACGGGGGGGCCGACAATGAGCAGTTCTTC. This sequence encodes CASSPRNGGADNEQFF.

This clone was detected once. The chain joins TRBV18 to TRBJ1-3, with TRBD1 matching 8 bases. The CDR3 spans 17 residues. Germline V gives CDR1 KGHSH, CDR2 LQKENI. The junction had 10 bases not matched to a gene; V was cut back by 5 bases and J by 1 base. CDR3 residues: CASSSGQGRSSGNTIYF. The CDR3 nucleotides are TGTGCCAGCTCATCTGGACAGGGCCGGTCTTCTGGAAACACCATATATTTT.

The chain employs TRBV7-6 and TRBJ2-7; D remains ambiguous. Germline lookup yields CDR1 SGHVS and CDR2 FNYEAQ. Trimming pared 5 bases from V and 2 bases from J, leaving 13 bases between. The CDR3 has 14 residues. In DNA, the CDR3 is TGTGCCAGCAGCCCTAGGTTAATTCCCTACGAGCAGTACTTC. It specifies CASSPRLIPYEQYF.

This clone has only a few counts. In nucleotides, the CDR3 is TGTGCCAGCAGTTTTGGCCGCCGATATTACAATGAGCAGTTCTTC. Its translation: CASSFGRRYYNEQFF. This chain uses TRBV28 with TRBJ2-1; D is ambiguous. Per the germline V gene, CDR1 is MDHEN and CDR2 is SYDVKM. CDR3 length: 15 amino acids. Deletions cut 3 bases from V and 4 bases from J, with 13 bases between.

This clone appeared once. The J gene is TRBJ1-1, the V gene TRBV5-4; D unclear. The CDR3 consists of 13 residues. Trimming pared 9 bases from V and 1 base from J, leaving 13 bases between. In germline, CDR1 is SGHNT, CDR2 YYREEE (reference sequence). For the CDR3, the DNA is TGTGCCACCTACAACTACAGGAACACTGAAGCTTTCTTT. Encoded protein: CATYNYRNTEAFF.

V usage is TRBV4-3 and J usage is TRBJ1-5, with 8 nucleotides matching TRBD1. CDR3 length: 14 residues. Trimming cost V 1 base and J 8 bases; bases outside gene matches: 4. Germline CDR1 reads LGHNA; CDR2 reads YSLEER. The CDR3 is CASSQGQGAEPQHF. The CDR3 region has the DNA TGCGCCAGCAGCCAAGGTCAGGGGGCTGAGCCCCAGCATTTT.

V usage is TRBV7-3 and J usage is TRBJ2-1; TRBD2 matches 8 bases. This CDR3 is 16 amino acids long. The V and J ends lost 5 bases and 7 bases, in that order; junction bases with no gene match: 13. Per germline, CDR1 SGHTA and CDR2 FQGTGA. The CDR3 is CASSPPGLESANEQFF. In DNA, the CDR3 is TGTGCCAGCAGCCCCCCGGGACTAGAGAGTGCGAATGAGCAGTTCTTC.

The chain uses TRBV4-3 and TRBJ2-2; TRBD2 matches 14 bases. J lost 7 bases, V lost 1 base, and 8 bases had no gene match. The germline V gene encodes CDR1 LGHNA and CDR2 YSLEER. The CDR3 is 18 residues long. Here the CDR3 reads CASSQGAGTSGSNGELFF. The CDR3 DNA is TGCGCCAGCAGCCAAGGGGCCGGGACTAGCGGGAGTAACGGGGAGCTGTTTTTT.

The chain uses TRBV5-6 and TRBJ2-3, with 10 bases that match TRBD2. The CDR3 runs 17 residues. The junction had 10 bases not matched to a gene; V was cut back by 1 base and J by 5 bases. Germline CDR1 and CDR2: SGHDT and YYEEEE. The CDR3 region is CASSLKRGGLEEDTQYF. In nucleotides, the CDR3 is TGTGCCAGCAGCTTGAAGCGGGGGGGCCTTGAGGAAGATACGCAGTATTTT.

This clone was picked up one time. The chain uses TRBV14 and TRBJ2-4; D unresolved. Germline V gene sequence: CDR1 SGHDN, CDR2 FVKESK. Trimming left V 3 bases short and J 8 bases short, with 8 bases between. The CDR3 is 12 residues long. Written as DNA, the CDR3 is TGTGCCAGCAGCCACTCCGTGGACATTCAGTACTTC. This encodes CASSHSVDIQYF.

The CDR3 reads CASSPRGGAYQPQHF. In nucleotides, the CDR3 is TGTGCCAGTAGTCCCCGTGGGGGGGCGTATCAGCCCCAGCATTTT. This chain joins TRBV19 and TRBJ1-5, with D maybe TRBD1 (6 bases). The CDR3 is made up of 15 amino acids. The germline V and J ends were trimmed by 5 bases and 5 bases, with 16 bases remaining between them. Germline CDR1 LNHDA, CDR2 SQIVND (reference sequence).

V gene TRBV30 combines with J gene TRBJ2-7; TRBD1 is a possible D gene (6 bases). Between the trimmed V and J ends, which lost 2 bases and 6 bases, there was a span of 11 bases. CDR3 size: 12 residues. Germline CDR1 is GTSNPN and CDR2 is SVGIG (reference sequence). In DNA form, the CDR3 reads TGTGCCTGGAGTCGGACAGTAGGCGAGCAGTACTTC. Translated: CAWSRTVGEQYF.

The chain carries TRBV7-2 and TRBJ2-7, with TRBD2 matching 7 bases. This CDR3 contains 15 residues. Per the germline V gene, CDR1 is SGHTA and CDR2 is FQGNSA. The trim removed 1 base at V and 7 bases at J, leaving 10 bases unmatched. The CDR3 loop is CASSLESGALREQYF. Here the CDR3 DNA reads TGTGCCAGCAGCTTAGAAAGCGGGGCCCTACGAGAGCAGTACTTC.

This clone was observed a single time. The CDR3 here is CASKRRGSPSNEQYF. The CDR3 nucleotides read TGTGCCAGTAAGCGGCGGGGAAGCCCTTCCAACGAGCAGTACTTC. The chain joins TRBV19 to TRBJ2-7; D perhaps matches TRBD2 (6 bases). CDR1 and CDR2 from the germline V gene are LNHDA and SQIVND (reference sequence). This CDR3 has 15 residues. Trimming cost V 7 bases and J 5 bases, with 21 bases left between them.

This chain links TRBV6-6 with TRBJ1-2; a weak D match, TRBD1 (6 bases). The CDR3 is 13 amino acids. CDR1 and CDR2 from the germline V gene are MNHNY and SVGAGI (reference sequence). The V gene lost 5 bases and the J gene lost 3 bases, with 10 bases spanning the gap. The CDR3 is CASSADRDYGYTF. The CDR3 DNA follows: TGTGCCAGCAGTGCGGACAGAGACTATGGCTACACCTTC.